The next 4 T cell receptor beta chains were all read from a single sample in a study of blood T cell repertoires in COVID-19. Only in-frame clones appear in the TCRdb table, and some are missing; sequencing was by immunoSEQ multiplex PCR. The sample includes 120,000 or so clones, 70% to 90% seen only once; the top ten take 1.5%. Sequencing input: peripheral blood. All receptors come from a human donor in a cohort sampled during active COVID-19.

This clone occurred a few times. This chain links TRBV2 with TRBJ1-1; maybe TRBD1 (5 bases). The CDR3 sequence is 13 residues long. Germline V lookup: CDR1 SNHLY, CDR2 FYNNEI. V shed 3 bases and J shed 2 bases, with 7 bases lying between them. The CDR3 DNA follows: TGTGCCAGCAGTGACGACAGAAACACTGAAGCTTTCTTT. Protein sequence: CASSDDRNTEAFF.

The chain recombines TRBV7-2 with TRBJ2-1; 14 bases are shared with TRBD2. Germline V lookup: CDR1 SGHTA, CDR2 FQGNSA. The ends lost 5 bases at V and 8 bases at J; junction bases unmatched: 8. The length of the CDR3 is 16 residues. CDR3 coding DNA: TGTGCCAGCAGCCGGAGACTAGCGGGAGGGCCACATGAGCAGTTCTTC. As protein: CASSRRLAGGPHEQFF.

This sequence joins TRBV2 and TRBJ1-1, with unresolved D. V was trimmed by 3 bases and J by 1 base, leaving 6 bases between them. CDR3 length equals 13 residues. Per the germline V gene, CDR1 is SNHLY and CDR2 is FYNNEI. The CDR3 sequence: CASSDSRNTEAFF. The CDR3 DNA is TGTGCCAGCAGTGACTCGAGGAACACTGAAGCTTTCTTT.

This clone was observed a few times. The rearrangement uses TRBV6-2 or TRBV6-3 and TRBJ1-2; maybe TRBD1 (6 bases). Germline assignment: CDR1 MNHEY and CDR2 SVGEGT. V lost 8 bases to trimming and J lost 10 bases, with 17 bases between them. CDR3 length: 12 residues. Written as DNA, the CDR3 is TGTGCCAGCCGCCACCCCTCAGGGGACTACACCTTC. This encodes CASRHPSGDYTF.